This T cell receptor (beta chain) derives from a study of molecular identifiers for immune sequencing clone quantification. This CDR3 is 13 amino acids long. Trimming pared 7 bases from V and 1 base from J, leaving 10 bases between. CDR1 is SEHNR and CDR2 is FQNEAQ in the germline V gene (reference sequence). This clonotype was detected ten times or more. TCRdb re-analysed the PCR reads in MiXCR, keeping a single row per CDR3 protein. The data hold 40,000 to 45,000 distinct CDR3 sequences, with 15% to 20% observed a single time. J is TRBJ1-1 and V is TRBV7-9; weak D call: TRBD1 (6 bases). This TCR derives from a human donor in good health. Some libraries in this study had Jurkat cell RNA spiked in. The sequenced sample was naive CD8+ T cells from blood, with Jurkat cell RNA spiked in. Subset in this sample: FACS-sorted CD8+CD4-CCR7+CD45RA+ naive T cells. The CDR3: CASTETGNTEAFF. CDR3 nucleotides: TGTGCCAGCACCGAGACAGGGAACACTGAAGCTTTCTTT.